This T cell receptor beta chain was obtained from a study of OX40 agonist ivuxolimab in advanced cancers. Study as a whole: Patients were under 90% male with ages roughly 23 to 90, mean approximately 58.

Trimming stripped 3 bases from V and 8 bases from J, with 13 bases between. The CDR3 sequence is 13 residues long. Looked up from germline, CDR1 is SEHNR and CDR2 is FQNEAQ (reference sequence). Study observations and caveats: Averaging showed that CD8+ T cells had more expanded clones than CD4+ did.

Comments on this clone: Antigen specificity is unknown.

The assay was immunoSEQ multiplex PCR, and TCRdb's table has in-frame clones only and misses some. The table lists over 80,000 clones, more than 85% of them singletons. The sample here was CD4+ or CD8+ T cells sorted from blood, taken in a trial of the OX40 agonist ivuxolimab. The J gene is TRBJ1-2, the V gene TRBV7-9, with D uncertain. The TCR originated in an adult with an advanced solid tumor such as melanoma, head and neck, liver or kidney cancer. This chain's CDR3 is CASSFPLVGGYTF. CDR3 DNA: TGTGCCAGCAGCTTTCCACTGGTAGGGGGCTACACCTTC. Filled out from reference TRBV7-9 and TRBJ1-2, the complete variable domain reads DTGVSQNPRHKITKRGQNVTFRCDPISEHNRLYWYRQTLGQGPEFLTYFQNEAQLEKSRLLSDRFSAERPKGSFSTLEIQRTEQGDSAMYLCASSFPLVGGYTFGSGTRLTVV.